One and the same sample provided the 19 T cell receptor beta chains below, sequenced in a study of molecular identifiers for immune sequencing clone quantification. A single record per CDR3 protein comes from TCRdb applying MiXCR to the PCR reads. The table records 8,000 to 13,000 distinct CDR3 sequences, approximately 19% of them present only once. The source material was naive CD8+ T cells from blood, with Jurkat cell RNA spiked in. Subset specified: FACS-sorted CD8+CD4-CCR7+CD45RA+ naive T cells. The source is a human donor in good health. Some libraries in this study had Jurkat cell RNA spiked in.

Relative to its sample, this clonotype is medium-sized. J is TRBJ2-3 and V is TRBV7-2; D is unresolved. Trimming removed 7 bases at V and 2 bases at J, with 13 bases between. CDR3 length: 14 amino acids. Germline assignment: CDR1 SGHTA and CDR2 FQGNSA. The CDR3 bases are TGTGCCAGCATTAGTGCAGCCTTCACAGATACGCAGTATTTT. Encoded protein: CASISAAFTDTQYF. The full variable domain, completed using reference TRBV7-2 and TRBJ2-3, is GAGVSQSPSNKVTEKGKDVELRCDPISGHTALYWYRQSLGQGLEFLIYFQGNSAPDKSGLPSDRFSAERTGGSVSTLTIQRTQQEDSAVYLCASISAAFTDTQYFGPGTRLTVL.

This clonotype is classed as medium-sized. The J gene is TRBJ2-7, the V gene TRBV10-3; D might be TRBD1 or TRBD2, each matching 5 bases. The V end lost 3 bases, the J end lost 2 bases, and 14 bases lay between the germline ends. From germline, CDR1 is ENHRY and CDR2 SYGVKD. CDR3 length equals 15 residues. The DNA of the CDR3 is TGTGCCATCAGTGATCCCGGGACGGACCCCTACGAGCAGTACTTC. It is translated as CAISDPGTDPYEQYF.

The sample holds a few counts of this clonotype. One base away lies a much larger clone, so this may be a sequencing read error. V is TRBV5-1 and J is TRBJ2-3; TRBD2 aligns across 9 bases. The CDR3 is 16 amino acids. CDR1 SGHRS and CDR2 YFSETQ come from the germline V gene. The CDR3 spells CAGSLRLADSTDTQYF. Here the CDR3 DNA reads TGCGCCGGCAGCTTAAGACTAGCGGATAGCACAGATACGCAGTATTTT.

This clonotype was observed a handful of times. This chain's CDR3 is CASSWGPNYEQYF. The DNA for the CDR3 is TGTGCCAGCAGCTGGGGACCGAACTACGAGCAGTACTTC. J is TRBJ2-7 and V is TRBV11-2; D may correspond to TRBD1 or TRBD2 (5 bases each). The germline V gene has CDR1 SGHAT and CDR2 FQNNGV. The length of the CDR3 is 13 residues. Between the trimmed V and J ends, which lost 4 bases and 3 bases, there was a span of 10 bases.

To note about this clonotype: A read error is possible here, since a much larger clone lies one base away. The chain links TRBV5-3 to TRBJ2-5; D gene uncertain. TRBV5-3 is treated as an ORF (open reading frame) with a function not yet certain. This CDR3 is 13 amino acids long. As DNA, the CDR3 is TGTGCCAGCAGCACTGACCCTCAAGAGGCCCAGTACTTC. Amino acids: CASSTDPQEAQYF.

This clonotype is labeled as medium-sized. This chain joins TRBV28 and TRBJ2-5; the match to TRBD2 covers 9 bases. With V trimmed by 6 bases and J by 1 base, 9 bases remained unmatched. The CDR3 is 16 amino acids. Germline V gives CDR1 MDHEN, CDR2 SYDVKM. CDR3 residues: CASSPGIAGVQETQYF. CDR3 DNA sequence: TGTGCCAGCAGCCCTGGGATAGCGGGAGTCCAAGAGACCCAGTACTTC. Based on the CDR3 plus reference TRBV28 and TRBJ2-5, the full variable domain is DVKVTQSSRYLVKRTGEKVFLECVQDMDHENMFWYRQDPGLGLRLIYFSYDVKMKEKGDIPEGYSVSREKKERFSLILESASTNQTSMYLCASSPGIAGVQETQYFGPGTRLLVL.

The sample holds many counts of this clonotype. The chain recombines TRBV6-6 with TRBJ2-2; D may be TRBD1 or TRBD2 (6 bases each). This CDR3 has 13 residues. The V gene lost 7 bases and the J gene lost 8 bases, with 14 bases spanning the gap. CDR1 and CDR2 (germline): MNHNY, SVGAGI (reference sequence). The CDR3, as DNA: TGTGCCAGCACGGGGGCCGACCCTGGGGAGCTGTTTTTT. Its translation: CASTGADPGELFF.

About this clonotype: The junction differs from germline at one of its ends, possibly a read error. The chain joins TRBV5-6 to TRBJ1-4; 7 bases match TRBD1. In germline, CDR1 is SGHDT, CDR2 YYEEEE. The CDR3 length is 14 residues. CDR3 in amino acids: CAGSLATGNEKLFF. Here the CDR3 DNA reads TGTGCCGGCAGCTTAGCGACAGGGAATGAAAAACTGTTTTTT.

This clonotype was found a few times. The chain is built from TRBV7-2 and TRBJ2-1, with TRBD2 identical over 9 bases. Germline trimming cut 5 bases from V and 5 bases from J; bases unmatched to any gene: 10. CDR1 and CDR2 from the germline V gene are SGHTA and FQGNSA. This CDR3 contains 16 residues. The CDR3 DNA sequence: TGTGCCAGCAGCCTACGGGGACTAGCATACCACAATGAGCAGTTCTTC. This gives the protein CASSLRGLAYHNEQFF.

This clonotype is classed as medium-sized. The chain couples TRBV9 to TRBJ1-1; D unclear. Germline values: CDR1 SGDLS, CDR2 YYNGEE. V lost 4 bases and J lost 11, with 18 bases in between. The length of the CDR3 is 13 residues. The CDR3 region has the DNA TGTGCCAGCAGCCCCCGGGTCGATTACGGGGCTTTCTTT. It codes for CASSPRVDYGAFF.

Judged by abundance, this clonotype is medium-sized. The V call is TRBV4-2, the J call TRBJ1-5; a weak D match, TRBD1 (5 bases). The CDR3 runs 15 residues. V lost 4 bases to trimming and J lost 6 bases, with 16 bases between them. Germline values: CDR1 LGHNA, CDR2 YNFKEQ. This chain's CDR3 is CASSLRIDGGQPQHF. CDR3 in DNA: TGTGCCAGCAGCCTCCGAATCGATGGGGGTCAGCCCCAGCATTTT.

This clonotype is medium-sized. This chain joins TRBV20-1 and TRBJ1-1; no reliable D call. CDR3 length equals 15 residues. V was pared by 0 bases and J by 0 bases, with 11 bases between. Germline lookup yields CDR1 DFQATT and CDR2 SNEGSKA (reference sequence). The CDR3, as DNA: TGCAGTGCTAGAGATCCCAGGTCGTTGAACACTGAAGCTTTCTTT. Protein product: CSARDPRSLNTEAFF.

Ten or more counts support this clonotype. This chain joins TRBV11-2 and TRBJ2-7; D possibly matches TRBD1 or TRBD2 (5 bases each). In germline, CDR1 is SGHAT, CDR2 FQNNGV. The CDR3 totals 13 residues. V was pared by 5 bases and J by 4 bases, with 12 bases between. The CDR3 sequence: CASSPGTTYEQYF. CDR3 DNA sequence: TGTGCCAGCAGCCCAGGGACCACTTACGAGCAGTACTTC.

V is TRBV5-6 and J is TRBJ2-1, with D uncertain. Germline V gene data show CDR1 as SGHDT and CDR2 as YYEEEE. This CDR3 is built from 16 residues. With 2 bases removed from V and 15 bases from J, the gap between germline ends came to 27 bases. The CDR3 is CASSFTVATSYNGRFF. The CDR3, as DNA: TGTGCCAGCAGCTTTACGGTCGCAACCTCCTACAATGGGCGGTTCTTC.

By share, this clonotype ranks as medium-sized. The rearrangement joins TRBV5-6 to TRBJ2-1; D may be TRBD1 or TRBD2 (6 bases each). This CDR3 has 15 residues. Per the germline V gene, CDR1 is SGHDT and CDR2 is YYEEEE. Trimming removed 0 bases from V and 3 bases from J, with 10 bases in between. CDR3 nucleotides: TGTGCCAGCAGCTTGGAACAGGGAGGCTACAATGAGCAGTTCTTC. Translated: CASSLEQGGYNEQFF.

This clonotype is categorized as medium-sized (0.01 to 0.1%). This rearrangement joins TRBV7-8 to TRBJ1-1; 7 bases are a match to TRBD1. Germline lookup yields CDR1 SGHVS and CDR2 FQNEAQ. The CDR3 is made up of 12 amino acids. J gave up 4 bases and V 5 bases, and 1 base lay outside the gene matches. CDR3 bases: TGTGCCAGCAGCCGACAGGGCACTGAAGCTTTCTTT. It encodes CASSRQGTEAFF.

Within the sample, this clonotype is medium-sized. This chain joins TRBV11-2 and TRBJ2-3; D remains unclear. The length of the CDR3 is 15 residues. Germline V gene data show CDR1 as SGHAT and CDR2 as FQNNGV. Trimming took off 0 bases at V and 6 bases at J, with 13 bases between the two ends. Written as DNA, the CDR3 is TGTGCCAGCAGCTTAGATGGCGTCGCCACGGATACGCAGTATTTT. As protein: CASSLDGVATDTQYF.

Sample share makes this clonotype medium-sized. V is TRBV27 and J is TRBJ2-7; 7 bases map to TRBD1. This CDR3 comprises 15 residues. Trimming removed 7 bases from V and 6 bases from J; junction bases left unmatched: 15. CDR1 MNHEY and CDR2 SMNVEV come from the germline V gene (reference sequence). CDR3 in amino acids: CASILSAGGASEQYF. The CDR3 nucleotides are TGTGCCAGCATCTTATCGGCAGGGGGTGCGAGCGAGCAGTACTTC.

This clonotype is medium-sized within its sample. In DNA form, the CDR3 reads TGTGCCAGCAGACGCGTAGGGGGGCTTAGAGCGGAAGATACGCAGTATTTT. Translated: CASRRVGGLRAEDTQYF. This rearrangement joins TRBV28 to TRBJ2-3; D is tentatively TRBD1 or TRBD2 (6 bases each). This CDR3 is 17 amino acids long. Trimming pared 6 bases from V and 5 bases from J, leaving 24 bases between. Germline CDR1 and CDR2: MDHEN and SYDVKM.